This entry features one TCR beta chain sequence. These data belong to a study of OX40 agonist ivuxolimab in advanced cancers. Across the study: An agonistic human IgG2 monoclonal antibody against OX40 (CD134) was given. Treatment received earlier with anti-PD-1, anti-PD-L1 or anti-CTLA-4 agents was allowed, and over 30% had some.

CDR1 and CDR2 from the germline V gene are SGHTA and FQGTGA. V trimming: 5 bases; J trimming: 5 bases; junction bases outside the gene matches: 3. The CDR3 has 14 residues. Produced via immunoSEQ multiplex PCR; TCRdb's table is partial and in-frame only. The profile shows 35,000 to 50,000 clones, 85% to 90% of them singletons. Any history of autoimmune disease or systemic immunosuppression disqualified patients. This TCR derives from an adult with an advanced solid tumor such as melanoma, head and neck, liver or kidney cancer. The rearrangement links TRBV7-3 to TRBJ2-3; 11 nucleotides agree with TRBD2. The source was CD4+ or CD8+ T cells sorted from blood, collected in a trial of the OX40 agonist ivuxolimab. In nucleotides, the CDR3 is TGTGCCAGCAGCCCCGGGACTAGCGGAGATACGCAGTATTTT. Translated: CASSPGTSGDTQYF.